This T cell receptor (beta chain) emerged from a study of T cells after yellow fever vaccination. Study-level results: Contamination of FACS-sorted repertoires by abundant clonotypes from the bulk population could occur. Only a minor proportion of clonotypes was detected across both CD4 and CD8 compartments. By day 5 rather than day 15, the secondary response had peaked, though it was weaker. Subsequent booster samples again held most clones from primary vaccination (96% CD4, about 85% CD8).

There are a few counts of this clonotype. The antigen is undetermined. TCRdb re-called the 5' RACE reads with MiXCR, one entry per CDR3 protein. The sample has some 390,000 distinct CDR3 sequences; about 6% are singletons. V shed 4 bases, J shed 9 bases, and the junction held 12 bases outside the gene matches. Germline V gene data show CDR1 as SGHTA and CDR2 as FQGNSA. This CDR3 region has 16 residues. The gene calls are TRBV7-2 and TRBJ1-6, with 7 bases identical to TRBD1. Source: PBMCs, taken 5 days after the yellow fever booster vaccination. This TCR derives from a man aged 25 to 40 who received the YFV17D yellow fever vaccine. The CDR3 sequence: CASSSTGGQLSSPLHF. The CDR3 nucleotides are TGTGCCAGCAGCTCGACGGGGGGACAGCTGTCTTCACCCCTCCACTTT. Supplemented by reference TRBV7-2 and TRBJ1-6, the full variable domain reads GAGVSQSPSNKVTEKGKDVELRCDPISGHTALYWYRQSLGQGLEFLIYFQGNSAPDKSGLPSDRFSAERTGGSVSTLTIQRTQQEDSAVYLCASSSTGGQLSSPLHFGNGTRLTVT.